The 10 T cell receptor beta chains presented below share a single source sample, sequenced in a study of T cells after yellow fever vaccination. A single record per CDR3 protein comes from TCRdb applying MiXCR to the 5' RACE reads. This sample has over 150,000 distinct CDR3 sequences; approximately 6.2% occur once, and the top ten carry approximately 3%. Material: CD4+ T cells sorted from PBMCs, obtained on the day of the first yellow fever vaccination. The receptor set was obtained from a young man who received the YFV17D yellow fever vaccine.

The rearrangement joins TRBV5-1 to TRBJ2-3; perhaps TRBD2 as D (6 bases). This CDR3 is 16 amino acids long. The germline CDR1 and CDR2 sequences are SGHRS and YFSETQ. V gave up 5 bases and J gave up 1 base, with 17 bases separating them. The CDR3 bases are TGCGCCAGCAGTTACTCAATGGTAGCGGGCACAGATACGCAGTATTTT. Amino acids: CASSYSMVAGTDTQYF.

V and J are TRBV5-4 and TRBJ2-5; possibly TRBD1 or TRBD2 for D (5 bases each). The CDR3 loop spans 14 amino acids. Germline CDR1 SGHNT, CDR2 YYREEE (reference sequence). V lost 5 bases and J 5 bases, leaving 16 bases between the germline ends. The CDR3 is CASSPEGHEETQYF. The CDR3 DNA follows: TGTGCCAGCAGTCCCGAGGGGCATGAGGAGACCCAGTACTTC. The full variable domain, completed using reference TRBV5-4 and TRBJ2-5, is ETGVTQSPTHLIKTRGQQVTLRCSSQSGHNTVSWYQQALGQGPQFIFQYYREEENGRGNFPPRFSGLQFPNYSSELNVNALELDDSALYLCASSPEGHEETQYFGPGTRLLVL.

This clonotype was seen repeatedly, ten times or more. V and J are TRBV10-3 and TRBJ2-3; TRBD2 might be the D (7 bases). The CDR3 covers 14 residues. Germline V CDR1 and CDR2: ENHRY, SYGVKD. V lost 7 bases and J lost 1, with 12 bases in between. CDR3 bases: TGTGCCATCACGGCGGGGGCCCGCACAGATACGCAGTATTTT. As protein: CAITAGARTDTQYF.

The CDR3 sequence is CASSTGQGSSSYNEQFF. In DNA, the CDR3 is TGCGCCAGCAGCACAGGACAGGGATCAAGCTCCTACAATGAGCAGTTCTTC. This chain uses TRBV5-1 with TRBJ2-1; 8 bases fit TRBD1. After removal of 4 bases from V and 0 bases from J, the junction contained 9 bases not matched to a gene. Per germline, CDR1 SGHRS and CDR2 YFSETQ. This CDR3 contains 17 residues.

This clonotype has ten or more counts. The rearrangement links TRBV27 to TRBJ2-3, with D hard to call. Germline V gene lookup returns CDR1 MNHEY and CDR2 SMNVEV (reference sequence). This CDR3 has 13 amino acids. V was pared by 2 bases and J by 7 bases, with 10 bases between. In nucleotides, the CDR3 is TGTGCCAGCAGTTTAGACTGGGAAAATACGCAGTATTTT. This sequence encodes CASSLDWENTQYF.

This clonotype was seen a few times. The V call is TRBV7-3, the J call TRBJ2-6; TRBD1 might be the D (6 bases). There are 14 residues in the CDR3. Germline V gives CDR1 SGHTA, CDR2 FQGTGA. The germline V and J ends were trimmed by 7 bases and 6 bases, with 13 bases remaining between them. The CDR3 DNA follows: TGTGCCAGCAAACCGGCAGGGGCGGCCAACGTCCTGACTTTC. As protein: CASKPAGAANVLTF.

This chain joins TRBV7-3 and TRBJ2-3; D call uncertain. V was clipped by 0 bases and J by 4 bases, with 11 bases between them. The germline CDR1 and CDR2 sequences are SGHTA and FQGTGA. CDR3 length: 15 amino acids. Written as DNA, the CDR3 is TGTGCCAGCAGCTTAACCAGAGGAGCATCAGATACGCAGTATTTT. Its protein product is CASSLTRGASDTQYF.

This clonotype has ten or more counts. The gene calls are TRBV4-2 and TRBJ2-1; 7 bases match TRBD1. Germline V lookup: CDR1 LGHNA, CDR2 YNFKEQ. This CDR3 region has 15 residues. V lost 1 base and J lost 6; bases outside the gene matches: 6. Here the CDR3 DNA reads TGTGCCAGCAGCCAAGCGACAGGGATTTTCAATGAGCAGTTCTTC. Its translation is CASSQATGIFNEQFF.

The table lists this clonotype with many counts. V usage is TRBV5-1 and J usage is TRBJ2-5; 7 nucleotides line up with TRBD1. Germline CDR1 is SGHRS and CDR2 is YFSETQ. The length of the CDR3 is 15 residues. Unmatched junction bases numbered 10, after V lost 4 bases and J lost 4 bases. The CDR3 spells CASSPGQRGRETQYF. The CDR3 nucleotides read TGCGCCAGCAGCCCGGGACAGAGGGGTAGAGAGACCCAGTACTTC.

The table lists this clonotype with a few counts. The chain employs TRBV5-1 and TRBJ2-3; D is perhaps TRBD2 (5 bases). The V end lost 0 bases, the J end lost 4 bases, and 12 bases lay between the germline ends. This CDR3 spans 15 amino acids. Germline loops: CDR1 SGHRS, CDR2 YFSETQ. The CDR3 coding sequence is TGCGCCAGCAGCTTGGCAGGCGGGTCCCCAGATACGCAGTATTTT. Translated, it gives CASSLAGGSPDTQYF. Together with reference TRBV5-1 and TRBJ2-3, the CDR3 gives the full variable domain: KAGVTQTPRYLIKTRGQQVTLSCSPISGHRSVSWYQQTPGQGLQFLFEYFSETQRNKGNFPGRFSGRQFSNSRSEMNVSTLELGDSALYLCASSLAGGSPDTQYFGPGTRLTVL.